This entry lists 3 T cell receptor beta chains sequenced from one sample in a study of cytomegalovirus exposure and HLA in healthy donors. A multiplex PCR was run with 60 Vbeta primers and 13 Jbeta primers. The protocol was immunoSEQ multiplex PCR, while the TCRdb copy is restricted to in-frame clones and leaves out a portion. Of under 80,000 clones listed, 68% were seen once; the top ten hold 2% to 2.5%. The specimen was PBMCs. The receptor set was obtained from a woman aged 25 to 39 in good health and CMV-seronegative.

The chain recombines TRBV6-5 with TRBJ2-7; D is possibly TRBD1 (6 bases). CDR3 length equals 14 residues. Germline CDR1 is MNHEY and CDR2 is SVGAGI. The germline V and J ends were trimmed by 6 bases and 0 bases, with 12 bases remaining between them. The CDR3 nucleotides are TGTGCCAGCAGGAACAGGGCTTACTCCTACGAGCAGTACTTC. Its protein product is CASRNRAYSYEQYF.

CDR3 DNA: TGTGCCAGCAGCTTGGGAGCGGGGGGCTACAATGAGCAGTTCTTC. It is translated as CASSLGAGGYNEQFF. The J gene is TRBJ2-1, the V gene TRBV4-2; 9 nucleotides agree with TRBD2. The CDR3 has 15 amino acids. With 5 bases clipped from V and 3 bases from J, the junction kept 5 bases outside the gene matches. Germline V gene data show CDR1 as LGHNA and CDR2 as YNFKEQ.

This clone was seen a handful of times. CDR3 sequence reads: CASSQFSGTDTQYF. The CDR3, as DNA: TGCGCCAGCAGCCAATTTTCGGGAACAGATACGCAGTATTTT. The gene calls are TRBV4-3 and TRBJ2-3; possible D gene TRBD2, 5 bases. The CDR3 length is 14 residues. CDR1 is LGHNA and CDR2 is YSLEER in the germline V gene. V lost 2 bases and J lost 3, with 9 bases in between.